Below are 17 T cell receptor beta chains sequenced from a single sample in a study of graft-versus-host responses after intestinal transplantation. These receptors have no known antigen. The protocol was immunoSEQ multiplex PCR, while the TCRdb copy is restricted to in-frame clones and leaves out a portion. Of 90,000 to 95,000 clones listed, 90% to 95% are singletons. The sample was unstimulated CD8+ T cells sorted from spleen or lymph node cells, taken before intestinal transplant. The receptors derive from a human donor who received an intestinal transplant.

The rearrangement links TRBV7-9 to TRBJ1-2, with 8 bases identical to TRBD1. J was trimmed by 7 bases and V by 3 bases; bases with no gene match: 4. CDR1 is SEHNR, CDR2 FQNEAQ, per germline (reference sequence). This CDR3 spans 13 amino acids. CDR3 residues: CASSLSGGAGYTF. As DNA, the CDR3 is TGTGCCAGCAGCTTGTCAGGGGGCGCTGGCTACACCTTC.

The V call is TRBV15, the J call TRBJ1-2; D possibly corresponds to TRBD1 (6 bases). Trimming shortened V by 3 bases and J by 6 bases, and 17 bases separated the two germline ends. Germline CDR1 is LNHNV and CDR2 is YYDKDF (reference sequence). The CDR3 has 15 amino acids. The CDR3 DNA is TGTGCCACCAGCAGTACCAACAGGGTTGAAAATGGCTACACCTTC. Translation gives CATSSTNRVENGYTF.

This clone has only one observation. This rearrangement joins TRBV19 to TRBJ1-1, with TRBD1 matching 7 bases. The V gene's germline CDR1 is LNHDA and CDR2 SQIVND (reference sequence). J lost 4 bases, V lost 10 bases, and 9 bases had no gene match. The CDR3 totals 13 residues. As DNA, the CDR3 is TGTGCCATTCGCGAGGGGGCAGGCACTGAAGCTTTCTTT. Its translation is CAIREGAGTEAFF.

The chain uses TRBV30 and TRBJ1-1; TRBD1 might be the D (5 bases). Trimming took off 1 base at V and 1 base at J, with 10 bases between the two ends. This CDR3 has 14 amino acids. Germline CDR1 is GTSNPN and CDR2 is SVGIG (reference sequence). Here the CDR3 DNA reads TGTGCCTGGAGTGAGGGGAGGGGGAACACTGAAGCTTTCTTT. Translation gives CAWSEGRGNTEAFF.

This clone occurred a few times. The chain couples TRBV5-6 to TRBJ2-7, with TRBD1 matching over 8 bases. CDR3 length: 14 amino acids. Germline assignment: CDR1 SGHDT and CDR2 YYEEEE. V shed 1 base, J shed 5 bases, and the junction held 5 bases outside the gene matches. CDR3 sequence: CASSLQGARHEQYF. CDR3 bases: TGTGCCAGCAGCTTGCAGGGGGCAAGACACGAGCAGTACTTC.

The J gene is TRBJ2-7, the V gene TRBV11-3; 7 bases align to TRBD1. The ends lost 5 bases at V and 2 bases at J; junction bases unmatched: 6. Germline values: CDR1 SGHNT, CDR2 YENEEA. The length of the CDR3 is 14 residues. CDR3 in amino acids: CASSHRDRPYEQYF. Written as DNA, the CDR3 is TGTGCCAGCAGCCACCGGGACAGACCCTACGAGCAGTACTTC.

This chain joins TRBV5-8 and TRBJ2-7; the D is unclear. The V end was cut by 3 bases, the J end by 2 bases, with 6 bases between. The CDR3 sequence is 12 residues long. Per the germline V gene, CDR1 is SGHTS and CDR2 is YDEGEE. CDR3 coding DNA: TGTGCCAGCAGCTCCCTCCCCTACGAGCAGTACTTC. Protein product: CASSSLPYEQYF.

The rearrangement links TRBV28 to TRBJ1-1, with D possibly matching TRBD1 (5 bases). V was pared by 1 base and J by 1 base, with 10 bases between. Per germline, CDR1 MDHEN and CDR2 SYDVKM. The CDR3 covers 15 residues. The CDR3 nucleotides are TGTGCCAGCAGTTTATCAGTGCAGGGGAACACTGAAGCTTTCTTT. This codes for CASSLSVQGNTEAFF. The variable domain in full, completed from reference TRBV28 and TRBJ1-1, reads DVKVTQSSRYLVKRTGEKVFLECVQDMDHENMFWYRQDPGLGLRLIYFSYDVKMKEKGDIPEGYSVSREKKERFSLILESASTNQTSMYLCASSLSVQGNTEAFFGQGTRLTVV.

The genes are TRBV7-6 and TRBJ1-3; unclear D gene. CDR3 length: 14 residues. The V gene's germline CDR1 is SGHVS and CDR2 FNYEAQ. V was pared by 0 bases and J by 4 bases, with 7 bases between. CDR3 sequence reads: CASSLAGGGNTIYF. The CDR3 nucleotides read TGTGCCAGCAGCTTAGCCGGAGGAGGAAACACCATATATTTT.

CDR3 nucleotide sequence: TGTGCCAGCAGTTACTCCGGGGGAAGCTCCTACAATGAGCAGTTCTTC. Translating gives CASSYSGGSSYNEQFF. V and J are TRBV6-6 and TRBJ2-1; D is perhaps TRBD2 (6 bases). The CDR3 spans 16 residues. Germline-derived CDR1 and CDR2 are MNHNY and SVGAGI (reference sequence). V was pared by 0 bases and J by 0 bases, with 9 bases between.

V and J are TRBV4-1 and TRBJ2-7, with 8 bases that match TRBD1. After removal of 0 bases from V and 5 bases from J, the junction contained 6 bases not matched to a gene. This CDR3 contains 15 residues. Germline-derived CDR1 and CDR2 are MGHRA and YSYEKL. DNA of the CDR3: TGCGCCAGCAGCCAAGAGAGGACAGGGTTTAACGAGCAGTACTTC. Protein product: CASSQERTGFNEQYF.

The V gene is TRBV10-2, the J gene TRBJ2-2, with 13 bases that match TRBD2. Germline CDR1 and CDR2: WSHSY and SAAADI. V shed 7 bases and J 3 bases; nucleotides not matched to a gene: 14. The CDR3 has 19 residues. The CDR3 DNA sequence: TGCGCCAGCACCCGACCCGGGACTAGCGGGAAAACGTACACCGGGGAGCTGTTTTTT. It specifies CASTRPGTSGKTYTGELFF.

The CDR3 DNA is TGTGCCAGTAGTATCCGGACAGGCCGGGACACTGAAGCTTTCTTT. This translates into CASSIRTGRDTEAFF. This chain joins TRBV19 and TRBJ1-1; 7 nucleotides align to TRBD1. Germline V gene data show CDR1 as LNHDA and CDR2 as SQIVND (reference sequence). After removal of 3 bases from V and 3 bases from J, the junction contained 7 bases not matched to a gene. CDR3 size: 15 residues.

The chain recombines TRBV13 with TRBJ2-4; 13 nucleotides align to TRBD2. The CDR3 consists of 15 residues. With V trimmed by 5 bases and J by 8 bases, 6 bases remained unmatched. The V gene's germline CDR1 is PRHDT and CDR2 FYEKMQ (reference sequence). The CDR3 coding sequence is TGTGCCAGCAGCCGCAGACTAGCGGGGGGTGACATTCAGTACTTC. Its translation is CASSRRLAGGDIQYF. The full variable domain, rest sourced from reference TRBV13 and TRBJ2-4, is AAGVIQSPRHLIKEKRETATLKCYPIPRHDTVYWYQQGPGQDPQFLISFYEKMQSDKGSIPDRFSAQQFSDYHSELNMSSLELGDSALYFCASSRRLAGGDIQYFGAGTRLSVL.

This clone appeared once. The rearrangement joins TRBV23-1 to TRBJ2-7; 7 nucleotides agree with TRBD2. TRBV23-1 is placed among ORFs of uncertain function. V lost 8 bases, J lost 6 bases, and 16 bases stayed unmatched. CDR3 length: 15 amino acids. The CDR3 DNA reads TGCGCCAGCCCTCACAGTGGGGGGGGACGGGGCGAGCAGTACTTC. As protein: CASPHSGGGRGEQYF.

Of note for this clone: Lacking the conserved final phenylalanine or tryptophan, this CDR3 likely reflects a read error. The chain links TRBV7-2 to TRBJ1-2, with D possibly matching TRBD1 (5 bases). CDR3 length equals 13 residues. V lost 5 bases and J lost 2, with 9 bases in between. CDR1 is SGHTA and CDR2 is FQGNSA in the germline V gene. The CDR3 nucleotides are TGTGCCAGCAGCCCTGACAGCAACTATGGCTACACCTCC. It translates to CASSPDSNYGYTS.

This clone was observed a handful of times. The chain is built from TRBV9 and TRBJ2-7; no definite D call. The CDR3 runs to 17 residues. Per the germline V gene, CDR1 is SGDLS and CDR2 is YYNGEE. The V and J ends lost 3 bases and 2 bases respectively, with 21 bases between them. The CDR3 region is CASSASPLAVPTYEQYF. The CDR3 region has the DNA TGTGCCAGCAGCGCGTCCCCCCTCGCAGTACCCACCTACGAGCAGTACTTC.